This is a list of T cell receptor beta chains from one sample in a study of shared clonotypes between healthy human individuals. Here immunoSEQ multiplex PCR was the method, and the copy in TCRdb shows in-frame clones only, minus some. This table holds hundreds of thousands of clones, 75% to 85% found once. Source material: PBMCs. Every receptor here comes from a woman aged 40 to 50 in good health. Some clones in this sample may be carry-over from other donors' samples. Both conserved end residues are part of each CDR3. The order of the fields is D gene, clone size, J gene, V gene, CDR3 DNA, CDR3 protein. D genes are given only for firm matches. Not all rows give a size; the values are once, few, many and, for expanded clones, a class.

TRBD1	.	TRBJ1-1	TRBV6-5	TGTGCCAGCAGACGGACAGGGGACGGGGCTGAAGCTTTCTTT	CASRRTGDGAEAFF
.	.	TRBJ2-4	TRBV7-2	TGTGCCAGCAGCTTAGACAGAGCCAAAAACATTCAGTACTTC	CASSLDRAKNIQYF
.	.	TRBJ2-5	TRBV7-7	TGTGCTACAAGGGACCGCGGGGAGACCCAGTACTTC	CATRDRGETQYF
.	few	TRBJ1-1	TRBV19	TGTGCCAGCCTGGGGGCAGGAACCCCGAACACTGAAGCTTTCTTT	CASLGAGTPNTEAFF
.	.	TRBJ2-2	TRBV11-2	TGTGCCAGCAGCTTAGATTGGGGGAATAGGAACGGGGAGCTGTTTTTT	CASSLDWGNRNGELFF
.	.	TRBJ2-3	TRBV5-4	TGTGCCAGCAGCTTGTCGGGAGAGGATACGCAGTATTTT	CASSLSGEDTQYF
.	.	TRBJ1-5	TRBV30	TGTGCCTGGAGTGGTCAGGTTAGCAATCAGCCCCAGCATTTT	CAWSGQVSNQPQHF
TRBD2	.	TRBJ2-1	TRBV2	TGTGCCAGCAGTGAGAGGGGACTAGCCTCGGTTGAGCAGTTCTTC	CASSERGLASVEQFF
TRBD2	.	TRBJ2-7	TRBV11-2	TGTGCCAGCAGCTTAGATCTAGCGGACGAGCAGTACTTC	CASSLDLADEQYF
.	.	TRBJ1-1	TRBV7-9	TGTGCCAGCAGCCCTCCGCTAAGGGGGGTAGGTGGGAATGAAGCTTTCTTT	CASSPPLRGVGGNEAFF
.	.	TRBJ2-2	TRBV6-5	TGTGCCAGCACGGGGGGCCGGAACACCGGGGAGCTGTTTTTT	CASTGGRNTGELFF
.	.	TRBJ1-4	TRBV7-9	TGTGCCAGCAGCTTGAGACAGACTAATGAAAAACTGTTTTTT	CASSLRQTNEKLFF
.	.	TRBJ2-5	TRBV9	TGTGCCAGCAGCGTAGGGTGGTTAGGGACCCAAGAGACCCAGTACTTC	CASSVGWLGTQETQYF
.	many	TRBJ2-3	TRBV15	TGTGCCACCCGCAGTATGGACACAGATACGCAGTATTTT	CATRSMDTDTQYF
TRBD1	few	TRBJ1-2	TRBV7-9	TGTGCCAGCAGCTTAGCCAACCCGGGACAGGGGGGTGGCTACACCTTC	CASSLANPGQGGGYTF
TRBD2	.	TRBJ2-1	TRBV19	TGTGCCAGTAGTAGTTCAGCGGGAGGTCGTAATGAGCAGTTCTTC	CASSSSAGGRNEQFF
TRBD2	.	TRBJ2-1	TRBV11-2	TGTGCCAGCAACTCGGGGGGTGGTGAGCAGTTCTTC	CASNSGGGEQFF
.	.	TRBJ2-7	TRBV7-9	TGTGCCAGCAGCCCCCTCCGCGGGGGCAAGCAGTACTTC	CASSPLRGGKQYF
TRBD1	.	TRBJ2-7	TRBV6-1	TGTGCCAGCAGTGAATTAGGACAGGGCTTATACGAGCAGTACTTC	CASSELGQGLYEQYF
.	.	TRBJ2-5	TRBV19	TGTGCCAGTAGGCCCAACCATCTGGCGGCCCAGTACTTC	CASRPNHLAAQYF
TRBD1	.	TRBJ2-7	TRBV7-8	TGTGCCAGCAGCTTCAGGGACAGAATCTCCTACGAGCAGTACTTC	CASSFRDRISYEQYF
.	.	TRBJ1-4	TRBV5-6	TGTGCCAGCAGCTTCAGCGTCACTGCAACTAATGAAAAACTGTTTTTT	CASSFSVTATNEKLFF
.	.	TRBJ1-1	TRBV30	TGTGCCTGGAGGCCCCAGGGTTTTAAAGCTTTCTTT	CAWRPQGFKAFF
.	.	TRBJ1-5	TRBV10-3	TGTGCCATCAGTGAGTCGGGAGAGCCCCAGCATTTT	CAISESGEPQHF
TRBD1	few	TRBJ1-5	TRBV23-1	TGCGCCAGCAGTCAATCGTGGGTCCAGGGGGTGAATCAGCCCCAGCATTTT	CASSQSWVQGVNQPQHF
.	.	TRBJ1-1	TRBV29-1	TGCAGCGTTGAAAGACGCCTGAACACTGAAGCTTTCTTT	CSVERRLNTEAFF
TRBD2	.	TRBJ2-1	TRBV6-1	TGTGCCAGCAGTGCCCTGGGACTAGCGGGAGCTAGCAATGAGCAGTTCTTC	CASSALGLAGASNEQFF
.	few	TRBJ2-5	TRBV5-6	TGTGCCAGCACCCCCCCCGGGAGTGGCGAGACCCAGTACTTC	CASTPPGSGETQYF
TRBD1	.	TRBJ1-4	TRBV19	TGTGCCAGTAGCAGCCGACAGGGGGCTTATGAAAAACTGTTTTTT	CASSSRQGAYEKLFF
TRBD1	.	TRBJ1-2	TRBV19	TGTGCCAGTAGTCTTCGACAGGGGAACTATGGCTACACCTTC	CASSLRQGNYGYTF
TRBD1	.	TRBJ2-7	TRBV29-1	TGCAGCGCCAGACAGGGTGGAGTTGCCTACGAGCAGTACTTC	CSARQGGVAYEQYF
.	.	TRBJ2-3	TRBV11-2	TGTGCCAGCAGCCCGACGACTAGCACAGATACGCAGTATTTT	CASSPTTSTDTQYF
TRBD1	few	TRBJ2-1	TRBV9	TGTGCCAGCAGCGTAAGGGGGCTGAACTACAATGAGCAGTTCTTC	CASSVRGLNYNEQFF
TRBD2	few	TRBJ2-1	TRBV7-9	TGTGCCAGCAGCTTAGCCCTGGCACCCCAGGGAGGGCTGTTCTTC	CASSLALAPQGGLFF
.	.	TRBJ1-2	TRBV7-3	TGTGCCAGCAGCTTAAACCCTGGAGACTATGGCTACACCTTC	CASSLNPGDYGYTF
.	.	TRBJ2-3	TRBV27	TGTGCCAGCAGTAGTGATGATAGCACAGATACGCAGTATTTT	CASSSDDSTDTQYF
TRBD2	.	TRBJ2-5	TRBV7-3	TGTGCCAGCAGCTTAAACGGCGGGAGGGAGACCCAGTACTTC	CASSLNGGRETQYF
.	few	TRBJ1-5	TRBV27	TGTGCCAGCAGTTTATATGGGGGCAATCAGCCCCAGCATTTT	CASSLYGGNQPQHF
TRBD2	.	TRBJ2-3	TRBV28	TGTGCCAGCACAGAGCCTAGCGGGGCTAGCACAGATACGCAGTATTTT	CASTEPSGASTDTQYF
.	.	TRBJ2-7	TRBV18	TGTGCCAGCTCACCATCGGTCCAGTCCTACGAGCAGTACTTC	CASSPSVQSYEQYF
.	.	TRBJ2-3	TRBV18	TGTGCCAGCTCACAAAACGACGGCTCAAATGGGGATACGCAGTATTTT	CASSQNDGSNGDTQYF
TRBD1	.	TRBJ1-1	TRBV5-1	TGCGCCAGCAGACAACAGGGGAACACTGAAGCCTTCTTT	CASRQQGNTEAFF
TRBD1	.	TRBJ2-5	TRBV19	TGTGCCAGTAGTAGAACCGGGACAGGGGATCGAGAGACCCAGTACTTC	CASSRTGTGDRETQYF
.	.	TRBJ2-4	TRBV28	TGTGCCAGCAGTTTGAGTGTAACCAAAAACATTCAGTACTTC	CASSLSVTKNIQYF
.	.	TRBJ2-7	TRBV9	TGTGCCAGCAGCGTAGGGGCCGACGCTCACTACGAGCAGTACTTC	CASSVGADAHYEQYF